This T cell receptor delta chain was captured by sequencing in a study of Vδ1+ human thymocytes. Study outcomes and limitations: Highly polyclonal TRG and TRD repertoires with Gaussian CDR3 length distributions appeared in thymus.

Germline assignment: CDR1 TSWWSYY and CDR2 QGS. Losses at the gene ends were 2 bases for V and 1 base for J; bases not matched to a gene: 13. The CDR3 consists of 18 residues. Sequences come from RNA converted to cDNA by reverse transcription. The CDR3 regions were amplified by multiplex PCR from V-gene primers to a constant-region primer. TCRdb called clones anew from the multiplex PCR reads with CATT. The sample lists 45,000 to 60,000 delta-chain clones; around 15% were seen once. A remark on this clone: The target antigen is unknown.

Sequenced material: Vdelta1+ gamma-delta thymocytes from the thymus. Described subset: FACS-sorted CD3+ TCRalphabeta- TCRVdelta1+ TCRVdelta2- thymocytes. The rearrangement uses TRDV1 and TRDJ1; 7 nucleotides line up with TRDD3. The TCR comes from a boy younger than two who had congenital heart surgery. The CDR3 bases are TGTGCTCTTGGGGAAAGTCCCTCCGGGTGGGGGAGCACCGATAAACTCATCTTT. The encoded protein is CALGESPSGWGSTDKLIF.